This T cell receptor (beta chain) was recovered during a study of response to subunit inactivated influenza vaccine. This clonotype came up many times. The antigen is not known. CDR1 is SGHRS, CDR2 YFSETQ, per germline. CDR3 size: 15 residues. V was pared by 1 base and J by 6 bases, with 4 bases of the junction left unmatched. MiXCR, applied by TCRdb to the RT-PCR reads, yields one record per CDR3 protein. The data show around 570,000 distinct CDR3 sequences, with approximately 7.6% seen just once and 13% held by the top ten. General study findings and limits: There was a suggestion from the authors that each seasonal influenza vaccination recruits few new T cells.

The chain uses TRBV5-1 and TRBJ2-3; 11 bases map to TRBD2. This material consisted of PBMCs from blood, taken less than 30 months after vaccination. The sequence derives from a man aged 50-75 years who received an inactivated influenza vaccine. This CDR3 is CASSLQLAGADTQYF. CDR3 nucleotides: TGCGCCAGCAGCTTGCAACTAGCGGGGGCGGATACGCAGTATTTT.